This T cell receptor (beta chain) emerged from a study of human T cells and chemical hapten exposure. Study background: Slight differences in pooled library volume were the main source of varying TCR yields across samples.

The ends lost 8 bases at V and 4 bases at J; junction bases unmatched: 5. The CDR3 loop spans 13 amino acids. The germline gives CDR1 MDHEN, CDR2 SYDVKM. The library gave individual cDNA molecules unique molecular identifiers. As processed by the authors: The number of TCRs in each sample had a median of 95,638 and spanned roughly 23,224 to 750,000. A single record per CDR3 protein comes from TCRdb applying MiXCR to the RACE reads. The V and J calls and clone size come from TCRdb's table, not from the authors' own analysis. This sample has roughly 46,000 distinct CDR3 sequences; about 4.1% occur once, and the top ten carry roughly 5.8%. The time point is: healthy volunteer bleed at 2 weeks. Total RNA was isolated from unfractionated whole blood. This clonotype came up a few times. The antigen is undetermined. Findings and limits, study-wide: Those TCRs sitting above 1 in 1000 frequency stayed the same with DPC sensitization.

What was sequenced was whole blood. This TCR derives from a human donor in good health. Some clones in this sample may be carry-over from other donors' samples. The chain links TRBV28 to TRBJ1-3; TRBD1 agrees at 7 bases. The CDR3 DNA follows: TGTGCCAGCGTGACAGGGAGCGGAAACACCATATATTTT. Translating it yields CASVTGSGNTIYF.